Each of the 25 T cell receptor beta chains below was sequenced from the same sample in a study of shared clonotypes between healthy human individuals. Assay: immunoSEQ multiplex PCR; the TCRdb copy retains only in-frame clones and omits some. The table includes approximately 1.4 million clones, around 98% detected once. Sequencing was carried out using naive CD4+ T cells sorted from blood. Subset defined: CD45RA+ positively selected. All receptors derive from a man aged 25 to 45 in good health.

The V gene is TRBV9, the J gene TRBJ2-7, with TRBD1 identical over 9 bases. Germline V gives CDR1 SGDLS, CDR2 YYNGEE. CDR3 length equals 15 residues. The junction had 3 bases not matched to a gene; V was cut back by 2 bases and J by 0 bases. The CDR3 nucleotides are TGTGCCAGCAGCGTTGGGGACAGGGCCTCCTACGAGCAGTACTTC. As protein: CASSVGDRASYEQYF.

This clone has only one observation. The gene calls are TRBV30 and TRBJ2-4, with 7 bases fitting TRBD2. The CDR3 consists of 13 residues. Germline V gene lookup returns CDR1 GTSNPN and CDR2 SVGIG (reference sequence). V was pared by 1 base and J by 7 bases, with 4 bases of the junction left unmatched. The CDR3 spells CAWSGTSGNIQYF. The CDR3 nucleotides read TGTGCCTGGAGTGGGACTAGTGGGAACATTCAGTACTTC.

CDR3 loop: CASSKGLAGGLEQYF. The DNA of the CDR3 is TGCGCCAGCAGCAAGGGACTAGCGGGAGGGCTTGAGCAGTACTTC. V is TRBV4-3 and J is TRBJ2-7, with 16 bases identical to TRBD2. Germline-derived CDR1 and CDR2 are LGHNA and YSLEER. The CDR3 runs to 15 residues. V was pared by 5 bases and J by 7 bases, with 5 bases of the junction left unmatched.

This rearrangement joins TRBV28 to TRBJ2-7, with D perhaps TRBD2 (6 bases). CDR1 is MDHEN, CDR2 SYDVKM, per germline. This CDR3 contains 14 residues. The V gene lost 8 bases and the J gene lost 6 bases, with 20 bases spanning the gap. The CDR3 coding sequence is TGTGCCAGCGCAGGATGGGGGGACGGATCCGAGCAGTACTTC. It codes for CASAGWGDGSEQYF.

CDR3 loop: CASSSRQMGGNTIYF. CDR3 bases: TGTGCCAGCAGTTCTCGACAGATGGGGGGAAACACCATATATTTT. This sequence joins TRBV5-4 and TRBJ1-3; D may be TRBD1 (5 bases). Germline V gives CDR1 SGHNT, CDR2 YYREEE (reference sequence). Trimming removed 5 bases at V and 4 bases at J, with 16 bases between. This CDR3 comprises 15 residues. The full variable domain, in which reference TRBV5-4 and TRBJ1-3 provide the parts outside the CDR3, is ETGVTQSPTHLIKTRGQQVTLRCSSQSGHNTVSWYQQALGQGPQFIFQYYREEENGRGNFPPRFSGLQFPNYSSELNVNALELDDSALYLCASSSRQMGGNTIYFGEGSWLTVV.

The rearrangement joins TRBV19 to TRBJ1-5, with TRBD1 matching over 7 bases. CDR3 size: 18 residues. Germline values: CDR1 LNHDA, CDR2 SQIVND (reference sequence). V dropped 7 bases and J dropped 0; count of bases not matched to a gene: 15. CDR3 protein: CASTGRGDSLYSNQPQHF. The CDR3 DNA is TGTGCCAGTACCGGGAGAGGGGACAGTCTGTATAGCAATCAGCCCCAGCATTTT.

This sequence joins TRBV5-1 and TRBJ2-1; TRBD2 matches at 9 bases. The CDR3 runs to 18 residues. Looked up from germline, CDR1 is SGHRS and CDR2 is YFSETQ. Germline trimming cut 2 bases from V and 0 bases from J; bases unmatched to any gene: 9. The CDR3 region has the DNA TGCGCCAGCAGCTTTGGTCTAGCGGGGTTAAGCTCCTACAATGAGCAGTTCTTC. The encoded protein is CASSFGLAGLSSYNEQFF.

The V call is TRBV11-3, the J call TRBJ2-5, with 9 bases identical to TRBD1. Germline V gene data show CDR1 as SGHNT and CDR2 as YENEEA. This CDR3 comprises 15 residues. Trimming cost V 5 bases and J 3 bases; bases outside gene matches: 7. This CDR3 is CASSLGTGPEETQYF. The CDR3 coding sequence is TGTGCCAGCAGCCTCGGGACAGGGCCTGAAGAGACCCAGTACTTC.

The chain links TRBV2 to TRBJ1-2; TRBD1 is a possible D gene (6 bases). CDR1 SNHLY and CDR2 FYNNEI come from the germline V gene. This CDR3 region has 15 residues. V lost 10 bases and J 4 bases, leaving 22 bases between the germline ends. This chain's CDR3 is CATNIGQSEAYGYTF. For the CDR3, the DNA is TGTGCCACTAACATCGGACAGTCGGAGGCCTATGGCTACACCTTC.

The chain is built from TRBV7-6 and TRBJ2-3; D is unclear. The V end was cut by 1 base, the J end by 6 bases, with 8 bases between. The length of the CDR3 is 13 residues. The germline CDR1 and CDR2 sequences are SGHVS and FNYEAQ. The CDR3 DNA is TGTGCCAGCAGCTTAGACGGATTGGATACGCAGTATTTT. Translated, it gives CASSLDGLDTQYF.

V is TRBV10-3 and J is TRBJ2-2, with D perhaps TRBD1 (6 bases). CDR1 ENHRY and CDR2 SYGVKD come from the germline V gene. With 4 bases removed from V and 4 bases from J, the gap between germline ends came to 13 bases. CDR3 size: 15 residues. The CDR3 bases are TGTGCCATCAGTGGGAGGACAGTTGGCACCGGGGAGCTGTTTTTT. Protein product: CAISGRTVGTGELFF.

The chain combines TRBV19 with TRBJ1-5; D is unclear. Germline V gene lookup returns CDR1 LNHDA and CDR2 SQIVND (reference sequence). This CDR3 is built from 16 residues. Trimming pared 3 bases from V and 10 bases from J, leaving 22 bases between. The DNA for the CDR3 is TGTGCCAGTAGTATCCTCCCGGCAGCCATGGGAGGACCCCAGCATTTT. It yields the protein CASSILPAAMGGPQHF.

In regard to this clone: The DNA is left out, because the CDR3 cannot be placed on it with certainty; the CDR3 is given as TCRdb lists it. The chain employs TRBV11-2 and TRBJ1-2; the DNA was not compared with TRBD1, the D call given in the table. The CDR3 comprises 16 residues, both ends counted. Per the germline V gene, CDR1 is SGHAT and CDR2 is FQNNGV. CDR3 residues: CASSFGPGTGGRIFQF.

The chain couples TRBV27 to TRBJ1-2; possible D gene TRBD1, 6 bases. Germline V lookup: CDR1 MNHEY, CDR2 SMNVEV (reference sequence). V lost 4 bases, J lost 7 bases, and 19 bases lay in between. The CDR3 sequence is 15 residues long. CDR3 residues: CASSSWGQGGVGYTF. The CDR3 nucleotides read TGTGCCAGCAGTTCGTGGGGGCAGGGCGGTGTTGGCTACACCTTC.

The chain couples TRBV28 to TRBJ2-7, with TRBD1 as a possible D gene (6 bases). CDR3 size: 11 residues. V lost 6 bases and J 10 bases, leaving 13 bases between the germline ends. Germline CDR1 reads MDHEN; CDR2 reads SYDVKM. The CDR3, as DNA: TGTGCCAGCAGAGGGGGACCGGAACAGTACTTC. This encodes CASRGGPEQYF.

The chain joins TRBV5-1 to TRBJ2-7, with TRBD2 matching 12 bases. The germline CDR1 and CDR2 sequences are SGHRS and YFSETQ. V was pared by 0 bases and J by 9 bases, with 7 bases of the junction left unmatched. The CDR3 is made up of 15 amino acids. The CDR3 nucleotides read TGCGCCAGCAGCTTGGAACTAGCGGGAGGCTTATGGCAGTACTTC. This translates into CASSLELAGGLWQYF.

The genes are TRBV6-1 and TRBJ1-3; no clear D gene. The CDR3 totals 14 residues. Germline CDR1 and CDR2: MNHNS and SASEGT. Trimming pared 4 bases from V and 1 base from J, leaving 8 bases between. CDR3 residues: CASSARESGNTIYF. CDR3 DNA: TGTGCCAGCAGTGCGCGGGAGTCTGGAAACACCATATATTTT.

This chain connects TRBV7-2 to TRBJ2-1, with 8 bases that match TRBD2. The J segment lost 7 bases and the V segment lost 2 bases, leaving 10 bases of the junction unmatched. The V gene's germline CDR1 is SGHTA and CDR2 FQGNSA. This CDR3 has 16 residues. Here the CDR3 DNA reads TGTGCCAGCAGCTTACAGCCGGGAGGGCCTTTAAATGAGCAGTTCTTC. This sequence encodes CASSLQPGGPLNEQFF.

CDR3 residues: CASSDERREQFF. DNA of the CDR3: TGTGCCAGCAGTGATGAGAGGAGGGAGCAGTTCTTC. The J gene is TRBJ2-1, the V gene TRBV2; D may be TRBD2 (5 bases). The CDR3 runs 12 residues. Trimming shortened V by 3 bases and J by 10 bases, and 10 bases separated the two germline ends. The V gene's germline CDR1 is SNHLY and CDR2 FYNNEI.

This chain connects TRBV29-1 to TRBJ1-1; maybe TRBD1 (6 bases). V was shortened by 1 base and J by 1 base, with 13 bases between the two germline ends. This CDR3 has 15 residues. In germline, CDR1 is SQVTM, CDR2 ANQGSEA. Here the CDR3 DNA reads TGCAGCGTTGAAGGTTTGGGCAGGGGGAACACTGAAGCTTTCTTT. Protein: CSVEGLGRGNTEAFF.

The chain carries TRBV27 and TRBJ1-4; D is unclear. The CDR3 totals 16 residues. The V gene's germline CDR1 is MNHEY and CDR2 SMNVEV (reference sequence). The germline V and J ends were trimmed by 5 bases and 8 bases, with 21 bases remaining between them. CDR3: CASSPNLGPDSEKLFF. The CDR3 DNA sequence: TGTGCCAGCAGTCCTAACCTCGGACCAGATTCCGAAAAACTGTTTTTT.

The chain carries TRBV27 and TRBJ2-3, with TRBD1 matching over 8 bases. The CDR3 sequence is 17 residues long. The V and J ends lost 7 bases and 4 bases, in that order; junction bases with no gene match: 16. Per germline, CDR1 MNHEY and CDR2 SMNVEV (reference sequence). CDR3 DNA: TGTGCCAGCAATATCAGGGGGCTGGCTAGATCTGCAGATACGCAGTATTTT. This encodes CASNIRGLARSADTQYF.

The genes are TRBV6-5 and TRBJ1-4; D perhaps matches TRBD1 (5 bases). This CDR3 comprises 15 residues. Germline loops: CDR1 MNHEY, CDR2 SVGAGI. Trimming removed 0 bases from V and 3 bases from J, with 8 bases in between. The CDR3 loop reads CASSYSGRANEKLFF. Written as DNA, the CDR3 is TGTGCCAGCAGTTACTCCGGCAGGGCTAATGAAAAACTGTTTTTT.

This clone was counted once. CDR3 region: CASSLEPSGSKGEQFF. CDR3 DNA sequence: TGTGCCAGCAGCTTGGAGCCTAGCGGGAGTAAGGGTGAGCAGTTCTTC. This chain links TRBV5-4 with TRBJ2-1; 10 positions agree with TRBD2. The germline V gene has CDR1 SGHNT and CDR2 YYREEE (reference sequence). This CDR3 is built from 16 residues. V dropped 0 bases and J dropped 9; count of bases not matched to a gene: 9.

CDR3 nucleotide sequence: TGTGCCAGCAGATTGCCAGGCAGCGGTCTTTCCTACGAGCAGTACTTC. The encoded protein is CASRLPGSGLSYEQYF. J is TRBJ2-7 and V is TRBV5-8; maybe TRBD2 (5 bases). The ends were cut back, 5 bases at V and 1 base at J, with 19 bases in the middle. Germline values: CDR1 SGHTS, CDR2 YDEGEE. The CDR3 is 16 amino acids. Complete variable domain (other parts from reference TRBV5-8 and TRBJ2-7): EAGVTQSPTHLIKTRGQQATLRCSPISGHTSVYWYQQALGLGLQFLLWYDEGEERNRGNFPPRFSGRQFPNYSSELNVNALELEDSALYLCASRLPGSGLSYEQYFGPGTRLTVT.